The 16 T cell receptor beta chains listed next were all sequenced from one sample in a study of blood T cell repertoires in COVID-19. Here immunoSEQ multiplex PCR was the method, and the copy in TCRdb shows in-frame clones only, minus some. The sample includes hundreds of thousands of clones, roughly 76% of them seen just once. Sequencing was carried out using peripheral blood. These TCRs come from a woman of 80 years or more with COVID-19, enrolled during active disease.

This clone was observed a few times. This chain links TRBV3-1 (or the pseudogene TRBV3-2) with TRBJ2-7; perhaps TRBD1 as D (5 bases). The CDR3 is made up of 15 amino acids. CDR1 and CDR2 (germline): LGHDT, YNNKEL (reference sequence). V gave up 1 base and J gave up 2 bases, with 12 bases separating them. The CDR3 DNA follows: TGTGCCAGCAGCCAAGTATTCATGACAGCCTACGAGCAGTACTTC. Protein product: CASSQVFMTAYEQYF.

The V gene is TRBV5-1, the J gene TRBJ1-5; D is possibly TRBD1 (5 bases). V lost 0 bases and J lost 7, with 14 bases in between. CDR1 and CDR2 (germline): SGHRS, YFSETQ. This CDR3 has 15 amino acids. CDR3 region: CASSLGAGVGQPQHF. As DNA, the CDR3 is TGCGCCAGCAGCTTGGGTGCGGGGGTAGGACAGCCCCAGCATTTT.

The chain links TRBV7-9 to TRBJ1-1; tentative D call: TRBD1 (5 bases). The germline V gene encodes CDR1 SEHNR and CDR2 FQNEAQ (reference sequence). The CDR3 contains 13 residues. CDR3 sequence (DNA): TGTGCTGGGGCAGGCAGGGTGAACACTGAAGCTTTCTTT. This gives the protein CAGAGRVNTEAFF.

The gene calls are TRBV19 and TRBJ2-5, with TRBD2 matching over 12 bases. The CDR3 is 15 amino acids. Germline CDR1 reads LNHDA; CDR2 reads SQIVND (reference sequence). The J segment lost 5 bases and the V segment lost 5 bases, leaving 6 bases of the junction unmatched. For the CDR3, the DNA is TGTGCCAGTAGTCCGACTAGCGGGAGTTTCGAGACCCAGTACTTC. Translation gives CASSPTSGSFETQYF.

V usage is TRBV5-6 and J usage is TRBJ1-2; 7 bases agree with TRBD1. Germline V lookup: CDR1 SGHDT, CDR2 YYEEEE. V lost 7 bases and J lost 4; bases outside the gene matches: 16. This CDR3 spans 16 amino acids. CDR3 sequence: CASSSVLRQGVYGYTF. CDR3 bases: TGTGCCAGCTCTAGTGTCTTAAGACAGGGAGTCTATGGCTACACCTTC.

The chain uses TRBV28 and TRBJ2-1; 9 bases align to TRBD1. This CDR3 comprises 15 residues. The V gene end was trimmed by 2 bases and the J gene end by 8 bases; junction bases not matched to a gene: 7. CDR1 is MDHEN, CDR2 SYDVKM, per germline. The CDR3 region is CASSLAGTGSDEQFF. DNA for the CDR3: TGTGCCAGCAGTTTAGCCGGGACAGGGTCCGATGAGCAGTTCTTC.

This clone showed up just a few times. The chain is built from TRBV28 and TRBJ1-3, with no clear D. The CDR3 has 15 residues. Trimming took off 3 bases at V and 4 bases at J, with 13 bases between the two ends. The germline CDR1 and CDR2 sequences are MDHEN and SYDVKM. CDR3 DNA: TGTGCCAGCAGTTTGGCCGGCGCGGGAGGAAACACCATATATTTT. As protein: CASSLAGAGGNTIYF.

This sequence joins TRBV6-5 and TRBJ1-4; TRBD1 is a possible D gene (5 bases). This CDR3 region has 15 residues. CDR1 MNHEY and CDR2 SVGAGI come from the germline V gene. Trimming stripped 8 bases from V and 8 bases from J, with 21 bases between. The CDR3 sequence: CASGDPTGQGEKLFF. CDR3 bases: TGTGCCAGCGGGGATCCAACAGGCCAGGGCGAAAAACTGTTTTTT.

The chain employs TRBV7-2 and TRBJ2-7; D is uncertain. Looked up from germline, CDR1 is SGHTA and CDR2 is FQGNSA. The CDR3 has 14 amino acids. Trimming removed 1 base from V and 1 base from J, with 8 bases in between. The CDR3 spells CASSLEPGSYEQYF. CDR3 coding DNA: TGTGCCAGCAGCTTAGAGCCGGGTTCCTACGAGCAGTACTTC.

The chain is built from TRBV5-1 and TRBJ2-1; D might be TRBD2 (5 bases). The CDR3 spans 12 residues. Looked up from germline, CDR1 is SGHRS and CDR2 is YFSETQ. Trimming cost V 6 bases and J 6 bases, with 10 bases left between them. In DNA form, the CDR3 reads TGCGCCAGCAAGGAGGAAGGCAATGAGCAGTTCTTC. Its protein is CASKEEGNEQFF.

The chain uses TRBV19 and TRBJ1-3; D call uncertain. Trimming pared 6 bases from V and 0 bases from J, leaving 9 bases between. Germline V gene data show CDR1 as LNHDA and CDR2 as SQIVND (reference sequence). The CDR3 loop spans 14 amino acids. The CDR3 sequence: CASSQAASGNTIYF. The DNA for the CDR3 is TGTGCCAGTAGCCAGGCAGCCTCTGGAAACACCATATATTTT.

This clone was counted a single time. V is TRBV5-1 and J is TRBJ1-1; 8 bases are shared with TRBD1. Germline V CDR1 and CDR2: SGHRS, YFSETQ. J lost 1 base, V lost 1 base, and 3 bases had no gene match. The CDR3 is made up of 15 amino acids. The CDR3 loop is CASSLWGQANTEAFF. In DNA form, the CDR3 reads TGCGCCAGCAGCTTGTGGGGACAGGCGAACACTGAAGCTTTCTTT. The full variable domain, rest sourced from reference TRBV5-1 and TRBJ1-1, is KAGVTQTPRYLIKTRGQQVTLSCSPISGHRSVSWYQQTPGQGLQFLFEYFSETQRNKGNFPGRFSGRQFSNSRSEMNVSTLELGDSALYLCASSLWGQANTEAFFGQGTRLTVV.

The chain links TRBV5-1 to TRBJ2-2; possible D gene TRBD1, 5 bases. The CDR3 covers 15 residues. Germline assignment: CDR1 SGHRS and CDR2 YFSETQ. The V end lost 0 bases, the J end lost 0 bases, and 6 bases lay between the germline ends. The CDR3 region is CASSLGQSNTGELFF. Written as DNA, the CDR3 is TGCGCCAGCAGCTTGGGACAGTCGAACACCGGGGAGCTGTTTTTT.

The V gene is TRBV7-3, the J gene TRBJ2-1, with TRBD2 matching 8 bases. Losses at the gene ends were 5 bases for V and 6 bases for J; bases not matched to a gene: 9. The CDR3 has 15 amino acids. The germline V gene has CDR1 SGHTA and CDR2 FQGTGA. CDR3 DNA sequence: TGTGCCAGCAGCCCGGGACTAGGATTCATCAATGAGCAGTTCTTC. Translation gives CASSPGLGFINEQFF.

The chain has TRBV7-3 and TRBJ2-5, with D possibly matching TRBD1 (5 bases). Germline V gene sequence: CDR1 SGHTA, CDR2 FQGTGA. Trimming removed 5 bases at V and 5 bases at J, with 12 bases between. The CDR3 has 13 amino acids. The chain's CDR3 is CASSRGIGETQYF. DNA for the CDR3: TGTGCCAGCAGCAGGGGTATCGGGGAGACCCAGTACTTC.

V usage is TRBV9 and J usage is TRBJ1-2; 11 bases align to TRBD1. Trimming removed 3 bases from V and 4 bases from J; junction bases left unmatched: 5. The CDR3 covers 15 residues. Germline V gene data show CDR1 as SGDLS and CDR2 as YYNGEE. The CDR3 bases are TGTGCCAGCAGCGCTGGGACAGGGGGTGTCTATGGCTACACCTTC. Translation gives CASSAGTGGVYGYTF.